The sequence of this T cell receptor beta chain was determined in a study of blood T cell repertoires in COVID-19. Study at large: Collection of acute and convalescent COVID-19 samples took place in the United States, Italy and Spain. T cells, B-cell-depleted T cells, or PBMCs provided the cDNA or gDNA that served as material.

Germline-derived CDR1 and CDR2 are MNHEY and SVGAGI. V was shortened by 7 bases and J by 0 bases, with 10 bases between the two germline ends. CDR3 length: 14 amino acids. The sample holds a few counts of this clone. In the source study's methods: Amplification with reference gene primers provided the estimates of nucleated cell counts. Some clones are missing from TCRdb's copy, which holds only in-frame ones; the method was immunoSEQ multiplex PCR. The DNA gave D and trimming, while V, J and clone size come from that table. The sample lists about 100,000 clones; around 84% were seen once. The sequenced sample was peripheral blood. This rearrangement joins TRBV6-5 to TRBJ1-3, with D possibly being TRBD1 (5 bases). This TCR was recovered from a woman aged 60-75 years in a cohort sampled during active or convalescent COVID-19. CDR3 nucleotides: TGTGCCAGCAAAGACGGGGGCTCTGGAAACACCATATATTTT. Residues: CASKDGGSGNTIYF.